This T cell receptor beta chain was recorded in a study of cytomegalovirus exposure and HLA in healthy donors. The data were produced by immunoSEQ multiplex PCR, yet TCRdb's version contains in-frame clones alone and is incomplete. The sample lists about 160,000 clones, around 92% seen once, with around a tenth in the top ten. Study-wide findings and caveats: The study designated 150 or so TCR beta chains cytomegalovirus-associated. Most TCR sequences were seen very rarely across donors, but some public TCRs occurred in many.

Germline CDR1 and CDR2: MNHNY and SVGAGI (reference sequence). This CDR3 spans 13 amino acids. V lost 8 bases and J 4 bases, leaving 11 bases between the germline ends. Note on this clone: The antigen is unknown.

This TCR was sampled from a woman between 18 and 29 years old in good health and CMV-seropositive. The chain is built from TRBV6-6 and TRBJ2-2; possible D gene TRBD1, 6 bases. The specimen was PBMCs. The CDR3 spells CASQGKSTGELFF. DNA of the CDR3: TGTGCCAGCCAGGGGAAAAGCACCGGGGAGCTGTTTTTT.